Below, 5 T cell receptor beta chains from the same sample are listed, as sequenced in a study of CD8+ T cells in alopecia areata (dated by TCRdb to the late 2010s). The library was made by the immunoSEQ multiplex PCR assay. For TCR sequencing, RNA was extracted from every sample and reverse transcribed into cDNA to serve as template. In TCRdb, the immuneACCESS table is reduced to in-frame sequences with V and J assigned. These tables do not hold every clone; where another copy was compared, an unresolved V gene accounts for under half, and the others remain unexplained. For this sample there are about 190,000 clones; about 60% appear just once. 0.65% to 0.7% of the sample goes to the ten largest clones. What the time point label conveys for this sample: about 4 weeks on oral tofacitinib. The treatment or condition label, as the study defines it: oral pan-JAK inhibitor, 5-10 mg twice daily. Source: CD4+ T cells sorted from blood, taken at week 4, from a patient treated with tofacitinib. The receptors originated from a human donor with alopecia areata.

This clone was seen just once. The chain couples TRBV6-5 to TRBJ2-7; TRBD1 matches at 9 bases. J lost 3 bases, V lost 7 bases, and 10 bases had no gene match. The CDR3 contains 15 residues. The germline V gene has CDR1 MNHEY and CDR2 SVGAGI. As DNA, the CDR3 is TGTGCCAGCATGTCTCCCGGGACAGGGATCTACGAGCAGTACTTC. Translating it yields CASMSPGTGIYEQYF.

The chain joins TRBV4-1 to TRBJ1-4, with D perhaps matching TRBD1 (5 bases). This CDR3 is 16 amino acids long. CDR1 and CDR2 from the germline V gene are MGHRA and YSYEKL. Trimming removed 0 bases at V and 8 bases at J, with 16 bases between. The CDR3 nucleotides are TGCGCCAGCAGCCAAGATTCCGGGGCCCTGGGGGAAAAACTGTTTTTT. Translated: CASSQDSGALGEKLFF.

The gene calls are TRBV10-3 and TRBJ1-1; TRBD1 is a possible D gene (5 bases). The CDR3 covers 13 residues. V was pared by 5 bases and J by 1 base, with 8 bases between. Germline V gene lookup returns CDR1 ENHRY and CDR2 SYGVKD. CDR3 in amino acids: CAISLQGNTEAFF. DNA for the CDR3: TGTGCCATCAGTTTGCAGGGGAACACTGAAGCTTTCTTT.

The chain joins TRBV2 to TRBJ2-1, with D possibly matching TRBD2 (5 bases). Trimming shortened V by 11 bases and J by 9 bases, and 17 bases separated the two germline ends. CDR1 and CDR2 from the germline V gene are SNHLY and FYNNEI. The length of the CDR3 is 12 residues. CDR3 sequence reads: CAPNRVRGEQFF. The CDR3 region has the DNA TGTGCCCCCAATCGGGTACGGGGTGAGCAGTTCTTC.

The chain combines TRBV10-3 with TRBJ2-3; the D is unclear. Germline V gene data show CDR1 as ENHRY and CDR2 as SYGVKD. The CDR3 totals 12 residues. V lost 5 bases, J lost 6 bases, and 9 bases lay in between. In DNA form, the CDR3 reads TGTGCCATCAGTACCCTAAGGGATACGCAGTATTTT. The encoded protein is CAISTLRDTQYF.